The sequence of this T cell receptor (beta chain) was determined in a study of cytotoxic CD8 clonotypes in ibrutinib-treated CLL. On the study more broadly: Patients attained around 25 partial and 2 complete responses; at median around 63 months, 14 remained remitted while about twelve progressed. Notes on the study in general: Clonality increased at ibrutinib response and stayed stable in sustained remission. At progression, however, it fell back toward baseline.

Germline lookup yields CDR1 LGHNA and CDR2 YNFKEQ. Trimming removed 0 bases from V and 1 base from J, with 15 bases in between. The CDR3 has 17 amino acids. TCRdb's copy holds only in-frame clones and misses some; the assay was immunoSEQ multiplex PCR. The sample gives approximately 91,000 clones, 70% to 80% of which show up once; roughly 4.8% is in the top ten. On this clone: The antigen remains unidentified.

The sequence came from a human donor with chronic lymphocytic leukemia. This specimen consisted of PBMCs, obtained after 12 months of ibrutinib treatment. The chain links TRBV4-2 to TRBJ1-1; D might be TRBD1 (5 bases). The CDR3, as DNA: TGTGCCAGCAGCCAAGATTGGGAAAAGGGACCGAACACTGAAGCTTTCTTT. Translated: CASSQDWEKGPNTEAFF.